The 26 T cell receptor beta chains given below trace back to one sample, sequenced in a study of T-cell memory formation after mild COVID-19 listed by TCRdb under 2021. Libraries were constructed by 5' RACE. The data were produced on an Illumina NovaSeq 6000. The public reads were quality trimmed at Q25 with fastp and then assembled into clones with MiXCR by TCRdb, keeping productive beta chains. Here each entry gathers all rows of one CDR3 protein and keeps the most common genes and DNA. Across this sample there are around 370,000 distinct CDR3 sequences, with about 21% seen only once. The top ten clonotypes cover approximately 13% of the sample. Sequenced input: PBMCs or a T cell subset sorted from them (not recorded which). The receptor source for this set is an adult woman who had mild COVID-19 (a few samples of this study predate the infection). The sample titles of this study are shuffled in the database, so cell type and time point are left out; the donor was told from shared clones.

V and J are TRBV7-9 and TRBJ2-7; D not certain. From germline, CDR1 is SEHNR and CDR2 FQNEAQ (reference sequence). V was shortened by 1 base and J by 2 bases, with 9 bases between the two germline ends. The CDR3 runs 14 residues. CDR3 nucleotide sequence: TGTGCCAGCAGCTTAGTTTCGTCACCCTACGAGCAGTACTTC. It encodes CASSLVSSPYEQYF.

In this sample, this clonotype turned up a few times. The chain couples TRBV5-1 to TRBJ2-3; TRBD2 matches 10 bases. The ends lost 3 bases at V and 6 bases at J; junction bases unmatched: 10. Germline V gives CDR1 SGHRS, CDR2 YFSETQ. The CDR3 totals 16 residues. CDR3: CASSSEPSGGADTQYF. As DNA, the CDR3 is TGCGCCAGCAGCTCCGAGCCGAGCGGGGGGGCTGATACGCAGTATTTT.

This clonotype was seen at least ten times. The chain carries TRBV4-1 and TRBJ1-2; D is possibly TRBD1 (5 bases). Between the trimmed V and J ends, which lost 0 bases and 4 bases, there was a span of 9 bases. The germline CDR1 and CDR2 sequences are MGHRA and YSYEKL. The CDR3 consists of 14 residues. The CDR3 nucleotides are TGCGCCAGCAGCCAAGATACGGGGGGCTATGGCTACACCTTC. Protein product: CASSQDTGGYGYTF.

This clonotype was counted only a few times. The genes are TRBV7-9 and TRBJ2-7; D is possibly TRBD2 (6 bases). With 5 bases removed from V and 0 bases from J, the gap between germline ends came to 17 bases. This CDR3 region has 16 residues. Germline V CDR1 and CDR2: SEHNR, FQNEAQ (reference sequence). DNA for the CDR3: TGTGCCAGCAGCCACTCCCAGGGACTGAGCTCCTACGAGCAGTACTTC. Protein product: CASSHSQGLSSYEQYF.

This clonotype was seen a handful of times. The V call is TRBV12-5, the J call TRBJ1-1; 7 bases line up with TRBD1. The CDR3 is made up of 12 amino acids. Germline assignment: CDR1 LGHNT and CDR2 FRNRAP. The V segment lost 5 bases and the J segment 8 bases; nucleotides outside the gene matches: 5. The CDR3 reads CASGPAGGEAFF. CDR3 in DNA: TGTGCTAGTGGTCCCGCAGGGGGGGAAGCTTTCTTT.

This clonotype has only one observation. V gene TRBV20-1 combines with J gene TRBJ2-6; no definite D call. Looked up from germline, CDR1 is DFQATT and CDR2 is SNEGSKA (reference sequence). Trimming left V 5 bases short and J 3 bases short, with 11 bases between. This CDR3 comprises 14 residues. The CDR3 coding sequence is TGCAGTGCTCTTTCGTTCGTTGGGGCCAACGTCCTGACTTTC. Residues: CSALSFVGANVLTF.

Regarding this clonotype: Mismatch with germline at one junction end may stem from a read error. V is TRBV7-2 and J is TRBJ2-1; 7 bases align to TRBD2. The germline V gene encodes CDR1 SGHTA and CDR2 FQGNSA. The length of the CDR3 is 13 residues. The DNA of the CDR3 is TGTGCCAGCAGCTCACGGGACTACTATGAGCAGTTCTTC. It translates to CASSSRDYYEQFF.

The chain recombines TRBV6-5 with TRBJ2-7; tentatively, D is TRBD1 or TRBD2 (5 bases each). V was trimmed by 1 base and J by 6 bases, leaving 10 bases between them. CDR1 is MNHEY, CDR2 SVGAGI, per germline. The CDR3 is made up of 13 amino acids. The CDR3: CASSYFGGGEQYF. The CDR3 DNA sequence: TGTGCCAGCAGTTACTTCGGTGGGGGCGAGCAGTACTTC.

This clonotype was counted a single time. This chain connects TRBV6-1 to TRBJ1-1; D not resolved. The length of the CDR3 is 13 residues. From germline, CDR1 is MNHNS and CDR2 SASEGT. Trimming took 3 bases from V and 8 from J, leaving 13 bases between them. CDR3 nucleotide sequence: TGTGCCAGCAGTGAGTACTTAAAGAGGGAAGCTTTCTTT. This encodes CASSEYLKREAFF.

The V call is TRBV7-9, the J call TRBJ2-5; TRBD2 matches 12 bases. The ends lost 4 bases at V and 3 bases at J; junction bases unmatched: 3. The CDR3 sequence is 15 residues long. The V gene's germline CDR1 is SEHNR and CDR2 FQNEAQ (reference sequence). Here the CDR3 DNA reads TGTGCCAGCAGCTCTAGACTAGCGGGAGAAGAGACCCAGTACTTC. Protein sequence: CASSSRLAGEETQYF.

The sample holds a few counts of this clonotype. The gene calls are TRBV12-3 or TRBV12-4 and TRBJ2-7; D uncertain. This CDR3 is built from 12 residues. V dropped 3 bases and J dropped 6 bases, with 9 bases sitting between them. This CDR3 reads CASSFPGSEQYF. CDR3 in DNA: TGTGCCAGCAGTTTCCCCGGGTCCGAGCAGTACTTC.

This clonotype was seen a handful of times. The J gene is TRBJ2-3, the V gene TRBV4-1, with TRBD1 matching 8 bases. CDR1 is MGHRA, CDR2 YSYEKL, per germline. The CDR3 totals 15 residues. V was pared by 2 bases and J by 6 bases, with 7 bases of the junction left unmatched. The CDR3 DNA follows: TGCGCCAGCAGCCAACGGGGGACAGGAATGGATACGCAGTATTTT. Amino acid sequence: CASSQRGTGMDTQYF.

This clonotype was counted only a few times. V usage is TRBV6-5 and J usage is TRBJ2-3; D is undetermined. From germline, CDR1 is MNHEY and CDR2 SVGAGI. The CDR3 loop spans 13 amino acids. Trimming left V 2 bases short and J 1 base short, with 4 bases between. CDR3: CASSYGGTDTQYF. Here the CDR3 DNA reads TGTGCCAGCAGTTACGGAGGCACAGATACGCAGTATTTT.

This clonotype was detected only a few times. The chain links TRBV7-2 to TRBJ2-5; 13 bases map to TRBD2. Looked up from germline, CDR1 is SGHTA and CDR2 is FQGNSA. The trim removed 1 base at V and 0 bases at J, leaving 2 bases unmatched. CDR3 length: 17 residues. The CDR3 DNA sequence: TGTGCCAGCAGCTTAGGGGGACTAGCGGGAAACCAAGAGACCCAGTACTTC. Protein: CASSLGGLAGNQETQYF.

This clonotype has more than one count but fewer than ten. The CDR3 nucleotides read TGCAGTGCCCGCCCTCCTTCCTACGAGCAGTACTTC. It codes for CSARPPSYEQYF. The rearrangement joins TRBV20-1 to TRBJ2-7; D is undetermined. The CDR3 sequence is 12 residues long. Trimming stripped 6 bases from V and 1 base from J, with 10 bases between. Germline V gene sequence: CDR1 DFQATT, CDR2 SNEGSKA (reference sequence).

This clonotype was observed a handful of times. The chain links TRBV19 to TRBJ2-5; possible D gene TRBD2, 6 bases. The CDR3 runs to 16 residues. V was cut by 3 bases and J by 0 bases, with 14 bases left in between. CDR1 is LNHDA, CDR2 SQIVND, per germline (reference sequence). The CDR3 spells CASSILGRNYQETQYF. The CDR3 bases are TGTGCCAGTAGTATCTTGGGGAGGAATTACCAAGAGACCCAGTACTTC.

The chain joins TRBV7-9 to TRBJ2-5; 10 bases are a match to TRBD2. This CDR3 has 16 residues. Losses at the gene ends were 2 bases for V and 4 bases for J; bases not matched to a gene: 7. Germline assignment: CDR1 SEHNR and CDR2 FQNEAQ (reference sequence). CDR3 in amino acids: CASSLQSSSGRETQYF. CDR3 DNA sequence: TGTGCCAGCAGCTTACAATCGTCTAGCGGGAGAGAGACCCAGTACTTC.

This clonotype was seen only a few times. The chain employs TRBV9 and TRBJ2-7; D is perhaps TRBD1 or TRBD2 (5 bases each). Looked up from germline, CDR1 is SGDLS and CDR2 is YYNGEE. The CDR3 contains 15 residues. Trimming shortened V by 2 bases and J by 2 bases, and 14 bases separated the two germline ends. Here the CDR3 DNA reads TGTGCCAGCAGCGTTGGGAGCGACAGTCCCTACGAGCAGTACTTC. Translation gives CASSVGSDSPYEQYF.

This clonotype has a handful of counts. The chain recombines TRBV11-1 with TRBJ2-2, with a weak D call TRBD1 (6 bases). The CDR3 has 16 amino acids. V lost 5 bases, J lost 2 bases, and 15 bases lay in between. Germline-derived CDR1 and CDR2 are SGHAT and FQDESV (reference sequence). In nucleotides, the CDR3 is TGTGCCAGCAGCCAACGGACAGAGACAAACACCGGGGAGCTGTTTTTT. Protein product: CASSQRTETNTGELFF. Full variable domain (remainder filled in from reference TRBV11-1 and TRBJ2-2): EAEVAQSPRYKITEKSQAVAFWCDPISGHATLYWYRQILGQGPELLVQFQDESVVDDSQLPKDRFSAERLKGVDSTLKIQPAELGDSAMYLCASSQRTETNTGELFFGEGSRLTVL.

The chain links TRBV7-3 to TRBJ2-3; 7 positions agree with TRBD2. Germline loops: CDR1 SGHTA, CDR2 FQGTGA. With 9 bases clipped from V and 5 bases from J, the junction kept 11 bases outside the gene matches. The CDR3 is made up of 14 amino acids. The CDR3 coding sequence is TGTGCCAGTCCGAAGGGAGGGATTATAGATACGCAGTATTTT. Encoded protein: CASPKGGIIDTQYF.

In this sample, this clonotype turned up a few times. The CDR3 protein is CATSLGRSNEQFF. The CDR3 region has the DNA TGTGCCACAAGCCTCGGAAGATCCAATGAGCAGTTCTTC. The chain employs TRBV7-3 and TRBJ2-1; D remains unclear. V gave up 10 bases and J gave up 6 bases, with 16 bases separating them. Germline CDR1 and CDR2: SGHTA and FQGTGA. The CDR3 is 13 residues long.

The CDR3 here is CASSHATSGGRQETQYF. CDR3 sequence (DNA): TGTGCCAGCAGCCACGCGACTAGCGGGGGGCGACAAGAGACCCAGTACTTC. The chain couples TRBV3-1 to TRBJ2-5, with 13 bases lining up with TRBD2. J was trimmed by 2 bases and V by 3 bases; bases with no gene match: 6. Germline V gene lookup returns CDR1 LGHDT and CDR2 YNNKEL (reference sequence). This CDR3 has 17 amino acids.

This clonotype has a handful of counts. CDR3 in amino acids: CASGLVLTGGPYNEQFF. As DNA, the CDR3 is TGTGCTAGTGGTTTGGTTTTAACGGGAGGGCCCTACAATGAGCAGTTCTTC. The J gene is TRBJ2-1, the V gene TRBV12-5, with TRBD2 identical over 8 bases. The J segment lost 2 bases and the V segment lost 0 bases, leaving 6 bases of the junction unmatched. The CDR3 is made up of 17 amino acids. The germline V gene has CDR1 LGHNT and CDR2 FRNRAP.

The chain combines TRBV5-1 with TRBJ2-1; 11 positions match TRBD2. Germline CDR1 and CDR2: SGHRS and YFSETQ. CDR3 length: 16 amino acids. With V trimmed by 2 bases and J by 3 bases, 4 bases remained unmatched. The CDR3 nucleotides read TGCGCCAGCAGCTTCCCGACTAGCGGGGACTACAATGAGCAGTTCTTC. Translated, it gives CASSFPTSGDYNEQFF.

In its sample, this clonotype was seen a few times. The rearrangement joins TRBV20-1 to TRBJ1-2; D is possibly TRBD1 (6 bases). Germline V lookup: CDR1 DFQATT, CDR2 SNEGSKA (reference sequence). Between the trimmed V and J ends, which lost 0 bases and 7 bases, there was a span of 18 bases. This CDR3 is built from 15 residues. Here the CDR3 DNA reads TGCAGTGCTAGAGACCCATCCCAGGGGTTCGGTGGCTACACCTTC. Amino acid sequence: CSARDPSQGFGGYTF.

The chain employs TRBV5-6 and TRBJ2-5; 8 positions agree with TRBD1. The CDR3 extends over 15 amino acids. V was pared by 10 bases and J by 5 bases, with 16 bases of the junction left unmatched. In germline, CDR1 is SGHDT, CDR2 YYEEEE. The CDR3 region is CAPTQGAEGLETQYF. The CDR3 DNA reads as TGTGCCCCGACCCAGGGGGCGGAAGGTTTGGAGACCCAGTACTTC.